This T cell receptor beta chain was identified during a study of T-cell memory formation after mild COVID-19. This clonotype was recorded a few times. CDR3 length: 15 residues. Germline V gene data show CDR1 as LNHNV and CDR2 as YYDKDF (reference sequence). J gave up 5 bases and V 1 base, and 6 bases lay outside the gene matches. TCRdb reprocessed the 5' RACE reads with MiXCR, giving one entry per CDR3 protein. Of under 450,000 distinct CDR3 sequences detected, 20% to 25% appear once; the ten largest clones hold 21%. The chain uses TRBV15 and TRBJ2-7; the match to TRBD1 covers 9 bases. The receptor's source is a man aged 18 to 30 who had mild COVID-19 (a few samples of this study predate the infection). Cell type and time point are not known. The sample consisted of PBMCs or a T cell subset sorted from them (not recorded which). CDR3 in DNA: TGTGCCACCAGCAGAGCAGACAGGGGGTTACACGAGCAGTACGTC. It specifies CATSRADRGLHEQYV.